This T cell receptor beta chain derives from a study of T cell responses to AZD1222 COVID-19 vaccine. As for the study in general: Timing groups of about 4 and about 12 weeks for second doses were pooled. Study outcomes and limitations: Scientists sampled the repertoires only once the peak T cell response had passed. Per reports, nearly half of all spike-specific TCRs target regions that are unmutated in variants.

A few counts support this clone. What it binds is unknown. V was pared by 2 bases and J by 0 bases, with 4 bases between. The CDR3 runs to 14 residues. Germline V gives CDR1 KGHDR, CDR2 SFDVKD. This table comes from immunoSEQ multiplex PCR, and its TCRdb copy is limited to in-frame clones, with some not included. The sample consists of more than 95,000 clones, 70% to 90% of them appearing once. This chain links TRBV24-1 with TRBJ1-5; D is unresolved. Source: peripheral blood, taken on day 0 of AZD1222 vaccination. This receptor was identified in an adult in good health. The DNA of the CDR3 is TGTGCCACCAGTGATTACTATAGCAATCAGCCCCAGCATTTT. Its translation is CATSDYYSNQPQHF.